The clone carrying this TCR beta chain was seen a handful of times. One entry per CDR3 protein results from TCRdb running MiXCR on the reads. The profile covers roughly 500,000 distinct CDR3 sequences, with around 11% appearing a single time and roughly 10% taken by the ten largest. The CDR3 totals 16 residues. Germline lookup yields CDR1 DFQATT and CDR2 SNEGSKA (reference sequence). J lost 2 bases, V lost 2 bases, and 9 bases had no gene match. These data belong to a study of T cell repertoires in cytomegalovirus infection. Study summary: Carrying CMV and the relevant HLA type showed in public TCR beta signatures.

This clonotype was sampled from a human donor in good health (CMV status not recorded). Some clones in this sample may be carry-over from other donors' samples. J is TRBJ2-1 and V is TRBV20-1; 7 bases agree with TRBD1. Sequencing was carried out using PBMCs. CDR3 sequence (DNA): TGCAGTGCTAGATCCTCCGAGACAGGGACCTACAATGAGCAGTTCTTC. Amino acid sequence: CSARSSETGTYNEQFF.